One sample yielded the 25 T cell receptor beta chains listed below, sequenced in a study of blood T cells in healthy people across ages. The authors ran a second PCR of 7 to 11 cycles using a sample-barcoded 5' primer and a J-beta primer mix. One entry per CDR3 protein results from TCRdb running MiXCR on the 5' RACE reads. In the table there are under 800,000 distinct CDR3 sequences, roughly 41% of which are singletons. Sequencing used blood. The receptor source for this set is a woman in her sixties in good health.

This clonotype was observed at least ten times. V gene TRBV21-1 combines with J gene TRBJ2-3; TRBD1, the table's D call, lacks a check against the DNA. TRBV21-1 is termed a pseudogene. This CDR3 is 15 amino acids long. The CDR3 loop reads CASSTQRGLGDTQYF. CDR3 sequence (DNA): TGTGCCAGCAGCACACAAAGGGGCTTGGGGGATACGCAGTATTTT.

The chain employs TRBV6-6 and TRBJ1-5; D is ambiguous. Germline CDR1 is MNHNY and CDR2 is SVGAGI (reference sequence). The CDR3 covers 14 residues. Trimming removed 7 bases from V and 5 bases from J, with 15 bases in between. The CDR3 region has the DNA TGTGCCAGCAACACCGGGAAACGGGATCAGCCCCAGCATTTT. Its protein product is CASNTGKRDQPQHF.

The rearrangement joins TRBV20-1 to TRBJ2-4, with 11 nucleotides matching TRBD1. The last part of the DNA fits TRBJ2-7 better; the J call may be wrong. The V gene's germline CDR1 is DFQATT and CDR2 SNEGSKA (reference sequence). This CDR3 is 13 amino acids long. CDR3 DNA sequence: TGCAGTGCCCAGGGACAGGGGGTCTACGAGCAGTACTTC. It translates to CSAQGQGVYEQYF.

This clonotype turned up a few times. The chain has TRBV9 and TRBJ2-1; TRBD1 agrees at 9 bases. The V gene end was trimmed by 2 bases and the J gene end by 6 bases; junction bases not matched to a gene: 9. This CDR3 has 16 amino acids. Germline V gives CDR1 SGDLS, CDR2 YYNGEE. The CDR3 DNA reads TGTGCCAGCAGCGTGGGGGGACAGGGAGGTCGCAATGAGCAGTTCTTC. Translated, it gives CASSVGGQGGRNEQFF. Variable domain in full (rest from reference TRBV9 and TRBJ2-1): DSGVTQTPKHLITATGQRVTLRCSPRSGDLSVYWYQQSLDQGLQFLIQYYNGEERAKGNILERFSAQQFPDLHSELNLSSLELGDSALYFCASSVGGQGGRNEQFFGPGTRLTVL.

This chain uses TRBV9 with TRBJ2-2; no definite D call. The CDR3 is 13 residues long. Germline values: CDR1 SGDLS, CDR2 YYNGEE. Trimming removed 4 bases from V and 0 bases from J, with 4 bases in between. CDR3: CASSRPNTGELFF. CDR3 sequence (DNA): TGTGCCAGCAGCAGGCCGAACACCGGGGAGCTGTTTTTT.

This clonotype appeared a few times. The chain joins TRBV6-5 to TRBJ2-1; 7 bases align to TRBD2. The DNA matches TRBJ2-7 better at its end, which makes the J call doubtful. Germline loops: CDR1 MNHEY, CDR2 SVGAGI. CDR3 length: 15 residues. CDR3: CASMRGGRSYNEQYF. The DNA for the CDR3 is TGTGCCAGCATGAGGGGAGGGCGGTCCTACAATGAGCAGTACTTC.

The chain recombines TRBV15 with TRBJ2-7, with TRBD1 matching over 7 bases. With 1 base clipped from V and 0 bases from J, the junction kept 6 bases outside the gene matches. The CDR3 spans 16 residues. In germline, CDR1 is LNHNV, CDR2 YYDKDF (reference sequence). CDR3: CATSRGGDSGSYEQYF. Written as DNA, the CDR3 is TGTGCCACCAGCAGAGGAGGGGACAGCGGCTCCTACGAGCAGTACTTC.

The chain joins TRBV5-1 to TRBJ2-1; D is perhaps TRBD1 (7 bases). Trimming removed 0 bases from V and 10 bases from J, with 23 bases in between. CDR1 is SGHRS, CDR2 YFSETQ, per germline. The CDR3 is 17 amino acids. CDR3: CASSLARQGLPNDEQFF. CDR3 nucleotides: TGCGCCAGCAGCTTGGCTAGACAGGGACTGCCAAACGACGAGCAGTTCTTC.

This clonotype was detected only a few times. The rearrangement joins TRBV20-1 to TRBJ1-5, with 12 bases identical to TRBD1. V lost 5 bases to trimming and J lost 2 bases; unmatched junction nucleotides: 16. Germline assignment: CDR1 DFQATT and CDR2 SNEGSKA (reference sequence). The CDR3 contains 19 residues. As DNA, the CDR3 is TGCAGTGCTCATAGAACCGGGACAGGGGGCCCGATAGGCAATCAGCCCCAGCATTTT. Its translation is CSAHRTGTGGPIGNQPQHF.

This clonotype has a count of ten or more. This chain uses TRBV3-1 with TRBJ2-7, with 7 nucleotides matching TRBD2. This CDR3 contains 15 residues. Germline values: CDR1 LGHDT, CDR2 YNNKEL (reference sequence). J gave up 0 bases and V 4 bases, and 6 bases lay outside the gene matches. The CDR3 coding sequence is TGTGCCAGCAGCCCCGCGGGGGACCTCTCCTACGAGCAGTACTTC. It codes for CASSPAGDLSYEQYF.

The CDR3 coding sequence is TGTGCCAGCAGCTTTCAGGGGGCCCACGAGCAGTACTTC. It codes for CASSFQGAHEQYF. The gene calls are TRBV7-9 and TRBJ2-7, with 8 bases that match TRBD1. This CDR3 is 13 amino acids long. CDR1 SEHNR and CDR2 FQNEAQ come from the germline V gene (reference sequence). Trimming at V came to 3 bases and at J to 5 bases, leaving 3 bases not matched to a gene.

This clonotype was seen more than once but under ten times. The chain uses TRBV7-9 and TRBJ2-3, with D hard to call. Germline V lookup: CDR1 SEHNR, CDR2 FQNEAQ (reference sequence). Trimming pared 2 bases from V and 7 bases from J, leaving 7 bases between. The CDR3 is 12 amino acids. CDR3 loop: CASSLTEYTQYF. Here the CDR3 DNA reads TGTGCCAGCAGCTTAACGGAGTATACGCAGTATTTT.

The CDR3 coding sequence is TGTGCCAGCAGCCCCACCGGTGGGGCGAACACTGAAGCTTTCTTT. The encoded protein is CASSPTGGANTEAFF. The J gene is TRBJ1-1, the V gene TRBV12-3 or TRBV12-4; tentative D call: TRBD1 (5 bases). This CDR3 spans 15 amino acids. Trimming took 6 bases from V and 1 from J, leaving 15 bases between them.

This clonotype was detected a few times. The gene calls are TRBV20-1 and TRBJ1-5; D is unclear. The germline V gene encodes CDR1 DFQATT and CDR2 SNEGSKA (reference sequence). Trimming pared 0 bases from V and 4 bases from J, leaving 7 bases between. The CDR3 covers 13 residues. CDR3 protein: CSARESRNQPQHF. The CDR3 DNA follows: TGCAGTGCTAGAGAAAGTCGGAATCAGCCCCAGCATTTT.

The chain couples TRBV5-5 to TRBJ1-2; D call uncertain. V gave up 0 bases and J gave up 4 bases, with 13 bases separating them. From germline, CDR1 is SGHKS and CDR2 YYEKEE (reference sequence). The CDR3 covers 15 residues. CDR3 nucleotides: TGTGCCAGCAGCTTGGATCTAGATCCTTTCTATGGCTACACCTTC. The encoded protein is CASSLDLDPFYGYTF.

Only a few counts were recorded for this clonotype. The gene calls are TRBV5-1 and TRBJ2-7; D is possibly TRBD2 (5 bases). V was trimmed by 0 bases and J by 3 bases, leaving 13 bases between them. This CDR3 region has 15 residues. Germline values: CDR1 SGHRS, CDR2 YFSETQ. The CDR3 here is CASSLVEAVDYEQYF. CDR3 nucleotide sequence: TGCGCCAGCAGCTTGGTGGAGGCAGTGGACTACGAGCAGTACTTC. Full variable domain (missing parts from reference TRBV5-1 and TRBJ2-7): KAGVTQTPRYLIKTRGQQVTLSCSPISGHRSVSWYQQTPGQGLQFLFEYFSETQRNKGNFPGRFSGRQFSNSRSEMNVSTLELGDSALYLCASSLVEAVDYEQYFGPGTRLTVT.

In its sample, this clonotype was seen a few times. The DNA of the CDR3 is TGTGCCAGCAGTTACTCGGGACTAGCCGACGAGCAGTACTTC. Translated, it gives CASSYSGLADEQYF. The chain joins TRBV12-3 or TRBV12-4 to TRBJ2-7, with 9 bases fitting TRBD2. The length of the CDR3 is 14 residues. V was clipped by 4 bases and J by 5 bases; unmatched bases: 6.

CDR3: CSASTPVASDTQYF. The CDR3 DNA follows: TGCAGTGCTAGCACGCCGGTAGCCTCAGATACGCAGTATTTT. The chain employs TRBV20-1 and TRBJ2-3; no firm D call. Trimming removed 3 bases at V and 4 bases at J, with 14 bases between. This CDR3 comprises 14 residues. Germline CDR1 and CDR2: DFQATT and SNEGSKA (reference sequence).

This clonotype was recorded a few times. The chain carries TRBV20-1 and TRBJ2-1; a possible D gene is TRBD2 (6 bases). Trimming took off 6 bases at V and 0 bases at J, with 15 bases between the two ends. Germline V gene data show CDR1 as DFQATT and CDR2 as SNEGSKA (reference sequence). There are 15 residues in the CDR3. The CDR3 loop reads CSATDYLSSYNEQFF. CDR3 nucleotides: TGCAGTGCGACGGACTACCTGAGCTCCTACAATGAGCAGTTCTTC.

The chain employs TRBV5-1 and TRBJ2-1; the match to TRBD1 covers 7 bases. CDR1 is SGHRS, CDR2 YFSETQ, per germline. The CDR3 is 14 residues long. V lost 3 bases, J lost 5 bases, and 5 bases stayed unmatched. In DNA, the CDR3 is TGCGCCAGCAGCTCACAGGGGATTAACAATGAGCAGTTCTTC. Translation: CASSSQGINNEQFF.

J is TRBJ2-4 and V is TRBV20-1; D is perhaps TRBD1 (8 bases). The better agreement between TRBJ2-7 and the DNA end casts doubt on the J call. The CDR3 length is 12 residues. Germline-derived CDR1 and CDR2 are DFQATT and SNEGSKA (reference sequence). The CDR3 spells CSALQGGFEQYF. In DNA, the CDR3 is TGCAGTGCGCTACAGGGGGGGTTCGAGCAGTACTTC.

The chain links TRBV20-1 to TRBJ2-6, with unresolved D. CDR1 is DFQATT, CDR2 SNEGSKA, per germline (reference sequence). Trimming cost V 2 bases and J 0 bases, with 14 bases left between them. The length of the CDR3 is 17 residues. CDR3 nucleotides: TGCAGTGCTAGAAGCGAACCTGAGAACTCTGGGGCCAACGTCCTGACTTTC. It encodes CSARSEPENSGANVLTF.

V gene TRBV20-1 combines with J gene TRBJ2-3; TRBD1 aligns across 8 bases. This CDR3 is built from 16 residues. Germline V lookup: CDR1 DFQATT, CDR2 SNEGSKA (reference sequence). The V gene end was trimmed by 2 bases and the J gene end by 6 bases; junction bases not matched to a gene: 13. This chain's CDR3 is CSARRPGTGRGDTQYF. The CDR3 coding sequence is TGCAGTGCTAGACGCCCCGGGACAGGACGGGGGGATACGCAGTATTTT.

This clonotype was seen more than once but under ten times. The V call is TRBV20-1, the J call TRBJ2-4, with 10 nucleotides matching TRBD1. With 1 base clipped from V and 8 bases from J, the junction kept 5 bases outside the gene matches. The CDR3 runs to 14 residues. Germline loops: CDR1 DFQATT, CDR2 SNEGSKA (reference sequence). The CDR3 region is CSARGGQGTYIQYF. CDR3 bases: TGCAGTGCTAGAGGGGGACAGGGGACCTACATTCAGTACTTC.

In its sample, this clonotype was seen a few times. The chain joins TRBV7-2 to TRBJ2-5, with TRBD2 matching over 13 bases. V trimming: 5 bases; J trimming: 11 bases; junction bases outside the gene matches: 14. CDR3 size: 16 residues. CDR1 and CDR2 (germline): SGHTA, FQGNSA. CDR3 nucleotides: TGTGCCAGCAGCACCGAGACTAGCGGGAGGACGAATGAGCAGTACTTC. This gives the protein CASSTETSGRTNEQYF.